The present entry profiles one TCR beta chain with its context. The data belong to a study of blood T cells in healthy people across ages. Germline V CDR1 and CDR2: SGHRS, YFSETQ. This CDR3 region has 12 residues. The authors ran a second PCR of about 6 to 11 cycles using a sample-barcoded 5' primer and a J-beta primer mix. The template-switch adaptor, which had 12 random nucleotides, put a tag on each cDNA molecule. TCRdb ran MiXCR on the 5' RACE reads and lists one entry per CDR3 protein. The sample gives 800,000 or so distinct CDR3 sequences, just under 25% of which show up once; approximately 3.7% is in the top ten. The same specimen was also included in a second study, on T cells of mothers and their children. This second study says: A few healthy Caucasian mothers gave samples, and so did their six children.

This clonotype originated in a boy between 10 and 17 years old in good health. The sequenced sample was blood. The chain is built from TRBV5-1 and TRBJ2-1, with D perhaps TRBD1 or TRBD2 (5 bases each). TRBJ2-7 explains the end of the DNA better; the J call may be wrong. CDR3 sequence (DNA): TGCGCCAGTCGGGGCGCAAGCTACGAGCAGTACTTC. Its protein is CASRGASYEQYF.